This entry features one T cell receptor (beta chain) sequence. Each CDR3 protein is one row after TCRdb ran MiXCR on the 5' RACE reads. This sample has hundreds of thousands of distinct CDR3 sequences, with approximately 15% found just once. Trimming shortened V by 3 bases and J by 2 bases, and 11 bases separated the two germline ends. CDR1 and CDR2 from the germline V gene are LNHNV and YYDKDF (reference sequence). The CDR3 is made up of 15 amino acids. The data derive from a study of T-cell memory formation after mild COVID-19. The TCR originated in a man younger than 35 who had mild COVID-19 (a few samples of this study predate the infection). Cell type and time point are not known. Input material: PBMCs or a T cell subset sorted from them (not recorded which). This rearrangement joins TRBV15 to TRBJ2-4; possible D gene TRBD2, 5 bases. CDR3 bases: TGTGCCACCAGCAGGGGAGAGGAGCCCAAAAACATTCAGTACTTC. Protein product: CATSRGEEPKNIQYF.